These T cell receptor beta chains were read from a single sample in a study of a mutant IDH1 vaccine in newly diagnosed glioma. Some clones are missing from TCRdb's copy, which holds only in-frame ones; the method was immunoSEQ multiplex PCR. The data show roughly 38,000 clones, 82% seen once. No antigen is known for these receptors. Sequenced here: PBMCs, sampled from a glioma patient whose treatment included an IDH1 peptide vaccine. These receptor sequences come from a man between 18 and 35 years old with glioma. Some clones in this sample may be carry-over from other donors' samples. Both conserved end residues are part of each CDR3. The order of the fields is clone size, D gene, V gene, J gene, CDR3 DNA, CDR3 protein. D genes are given only for firm matches. Clone size, where shown, is once, few, many, or a class for clones that have expanded.

once	.	TRBV19	TRBJ1-1	TGTGCCAGTGGCAGGGCGGGGAACACTGAAGCTTTCTTT	CASGRAGNTEAFF
.	.	TRBV29-1	TRBJ2-3	TGCAGCGTTGGAGCAGATACGCAGTATTTT	CSVGADTQYF
.	.	TRBV7-2	TRBJ2-1	TGTGCCAGCAGCTTAGATATCACTGAGCAGTTCTTC	CASSLDITEQFF
.	TRBD2	TRBV7-2	TRBJ2-7	TGTGCCAGCAGCTTACCGACTAGCGGCCCCGTCTCTTACGAGCAGTACTTC	CASSLPTSGPVSYEQYF
.	.	TRBV19	TRBJ1-5	TGTGCCAGTAGGCCATCCCAGGGAAGCAATCAGCCCCAGCATTTT	CASRPSQGSNQPQHF
.	.	TRBV5-4	TRBJ2-1	TGTGCCAGCAGCACGGCCTATGAGCAGTTCTTC	CASSTAYEQFF
.	.	TRBV7-2	TRBJ1-2	TGTGCCAGCAGCCCTCGGCAGGGCCCTTATGGCTACACCTTC	CASSPRQGPYGYTF
.	TRBD1	TRBV15	TRBJ1-4	TGTGCCACCAGCCGAAGGACAGGGGGCCTTGAAAAACTGTTTTTT	CATSRRTGGLEKLFF
.	.	TRBV9	TRBJ2-1	TGTGCCAGCAGCGTAGTTGGGTGGTCCCCTGGGGCGGGCCTCTACAATGAGCAGTTCTTC	CASSVVGWSPGAGLYNEQFF
.	TRBD2	TRBV4-2	TRBJ2-3	TGTGCCAGCAGCCAACCTCTAGCGGCTAGCACAGATACGCAGTATTTT	CASSQPLAASTDTQYF
once	.	TRBV27	TRBJ1-1	TGTGCCAGCAGTTTCAGACGGAACACTGAAGCTTTCTTT	CASSFRRNTEAFF
few	.	TRBV4-3	TRBJ1-1	TGCGCCAGCAGCCCCTTCAAAGCGGACACTGAAGCTTTCTTT	CASSPFKADTEAFF
.	.	TRBV19	TRBJ2-7	TGTGCCAGTAGGCTGGATAACAGGGTGCCCGACGAGCAGTACTTC	CASRLDNRVPDEQYF
medium-sized	TRBD2	TRBV4-1	TRBJ2-3	TGCGCCAGCAGCCAAGATGGGGGGGGCACAGATACGCAGTATTTT	CASSQDGGGTDTQYF
once	.	TRBV4-2	TRBJ1-1	TGTGCCAGCAGCCAAGATGGGGGTTACACTGAAGCTTTCTTT	CASSQDGGYTEAFF
.	TRBD2	TRBV7-8	TRBJ2-7	TGTGCCAGCAGACCACAAGGGACTAGCGGGGACGAGCAGTACTTC	CASRPQGTSGDEQYF
.	.	TRBV7-7	TRBJ2-1	TGTGCTAGCAGCGTGCAGGGCTCCTACAATGAGCAGTTCTTC	CASSVQGSYNEQFF
few	.	TRBV4-3	TRBJ1-2	TGCGCCAGCAGCCAAGAGAAAGGCTATGGCTACACCTTC	CASSQEKGYGYTF
.	.	TRBV2	TRBJ1-1	TGTGCCAGCACCTCTCAACAGGGTCGGAACACTGAAGCTTTCTTT	CASTSQQGRNTEAFF
.	.	TRBV6-5	TRBJ1-3	TGTGCCAGCAGCCAAAGGCGGGTCTCTGGAAACACCATATATTTT	CASSQRRVSGNTIYF
.	.	TRBV19	TRBJ1-1	TGTGCCAGTAGTGCTTTCAGACAGATTCACACTGAAGCTTTCTTT	CASSAFRQIHTEAFF
once	.	TRBV7-6	TRBJ1-1	TGTGCCAGCAGCCCAGGACGGACCACTGAAGCTTTCTTT	CASSPGRTTEAFF
few	.	TRBV30	TRBJ2-2	TGTGCCTGGAGTGTACAGCCCGTAGCGGCCGGGGAGCTGTTTTTT	CAWSVQPVAAGELFF
.	TRBD1	TRBV6-4	TRBJ2-2	TGTGCCAGCAGTGAAGGCCTAGACAGGGGGCGCATCACCGGGGAGCTGTTTTTT	CASSEGLDRGRITGELFF
.	TRBD2	TRBV29-1	TRBJ2-5	TGCAGCGTTGGAAGCGGGATTGAGAGCCAGTACTTC	CSVGSGIESQYF
.	TRBD2	TRBV7-2	TRBJ2-1	TGTGCCAGCAGCTTAGCGGTGACTAGCGGGTTAAACTCCTACAATGAGCAGTTCTTC	CASSLAVTSGLNSYNEQFF
.	.	TRBV6-5	TRBJ1-2	TGTGCCAGCAGAGGGGGTTCCAACTATGGCTACACCTTC	CASRGGSNYGYTF
few	.	TRBV5-6	TRBJ1-3	TGTGCCAGCAGCTTGGTACGCCGCACAGGGATTGGCGGAAACACCATATATTTT	CASSLVRRTGIGGNTIYF
.	.	TRBV10-3	TRBJ1-1	TGTGCCATCAGGGACGACGGACGGACCACTGAAGCTTTCTTT	CAIRDDGRTTEAFF
.	.	TRBV5-5	TRBJ1-4	TGTGCCAGCAGCTTGCAATGGGGGGGTACTGAAAAACTGTTTTTT	CASSLQWGGTEKLFF
.	TRBD1	TRBV2	TRBJ2-3	TGTGCCAGCCTGCCGGGACAGGGCACAGATACGCAGTATTTT	CASLPGQGTDTQYF
.	.	TRBV4-1	TRBJ2-5	TGCGCCAGCAGCCAAGGCACAGCTCCCCAAGAGACCCAGTACTTC	CASSQGTAPQETQYF
.	.	TRBV2	TRBJ1-2	TGTGCCAGCAGTCCGTCCCGGGACGGGTATGGCTACACCTTC	CASSPSRDGYGYTF
once	.	TRBV2	TRBJ2-7	TGTGCCAGCAGTGAACAAGGTAGCTTCAACGAGCAGTACTTC	CASSEQGSFNEQYF
.	.	TRBV5-1	TRBJ2-5	TGCGCCAGCGGCGGACCCGGAGGAGGAGAGACCCAGTACTTC	CASGGPGGGETQYF
.	.	TRBV9	TRBJ1-3	TGTGCCAGCAGCCCAGAGGGAACAACCATATATTTT	CASSPEGTTIYF
once	TRBD1	TRBV7-9	TRBJ2-7	TGTGCCAGCAGCCTTTCTTGGGACAGGGGTAGAGACGAGCAGTACTTC	CASSLSWDRGRDEQYF
once	.	TRBV7-9	TRBJ1-2	TGTGCCAGCAGCTTAGAATCGTATGGCTACACCTTC	CASSLESYGYTF
few	TRBD1	TRBV18	TRBJ2-1	TGTGCCAGCTCTCGTCACCGGGACAGGGGGTTGGATGAGCAGTTCTTC	CASSRHRDRGLDEQFF
.	.	TRBV9	TRBJ2-2	TGTGCCAGCAGCGTAGGGGGCGGAGGCACCGGGGAGCTGTTTTTT	CASSVGGGGTGELFF
.	TRBD1	TRBV6-1	TRBJ2-1	TGTGCCAGCAGTGCCAATACAGGGGCCGGTGAGCAGTTCTTC	CASSANTGAGEQFF
.	TRBD2	TRBV27	TRBJ2-7	TGTGCCAGCAGTAGTAGCGGGAGGTACGAGCAGTACTTC	CASSSSGRYEQYF
.	.	TRBV19	TRBJ1-5	TGTGCCAGTAGTATCTTGCGGGAAATCCAGCCCCAGCATTTT	CASSILREIQPQHF
.	TRBD1	TRBV6-5	TRBJ2-7	TGTGCCAGCAGTTTAACAGGGGGACTCAGGCGCGAGCAGTACTTC	CASSLTGGLRREQYF
.	.	TRBV6-5	TRBJ1-6	TGTGCCAGCAGTCCGACGGCCGACTACTATTCACCCCTCCACTTT	CASSPTADYYSPLHF
.	.	TRBV7-2	TRBJ2-2	TGTGCCAGCAGCTGGACAGCCGTCACCGGGGAGCTGTTTTTT	CASSWTAVTGELFF
.	TRBD1	TRBV29-1	TRBJ2-7	TGCAGCGTTCGGTCGACAGGGGCCGAGCAGTACTTC	CSVRSTGAEQYF
.	TRBD1	TRBV7-9	TRBJ1-4	TGTGCCAGCAGCTCCCTTACTCTGGGACAGCTTAATGAAAAACTGTTTTTT	CASSSLTLGQLNEKLFF